A few counts support the clone carrying this TCR beta chain. Its antigen remains unknown. The data belong to a study of beta chain features in type 1 diabetes. General study results and limits: Within patients, naive, central memory and Treg TCRB repertoires seemed more similar than within healthy donors.

Sampling consisted of one heparinised blood draw per donor, averaging about 116 mL. Naive, central memory, regulatory and stem cell-like memory cells within the CD4+ compartment were sorted using CD45RO/CCR7/CD25/CD127/CD95/CD27. Isolated RNA was reverse transcribed in full, so expressed TCRB transcripts were sequenced. The repertoire was sequenced with immunoSEQ multiplex PCR; TCRdb's copy has only in-frame clones and lacks some. The data show hundreds of thousands of clones, 30% seen once. This CDR3 region has 18 residues. Germline-derived CDR1 and CDR2 are SQVTM and ANQGSEA. V dropped 6 bases and J dropped 0; count of bases not matched to a gene: 9.

The receptor comes from a man in his late teens or twenties in good health. The V and J genes are TRBV29-1 and TRBJ2-1, with TRBD2 identical over 15 bases. The specimen was naive CD4+ T cells from blood. The CDR3 nucleotides read TGCAGCGTCGGACTAGCGGGAGGGCCTAGGAGCTCCTACAATGAGCAGTTCTTC. Translated: CSVGLAGGPRSSYNEQFF.